The rows below give T cell receptor beta chains drawn from one sample of a study of T cell changes during pregnancy in multiple sclerosis. Profiled with immunoSEQ multiplex PCR; TCRdb holds only in-frame clones, not every one. The data show about 74,000 clones, with roughly 90% seen just once and 3.5% to 4.5% held by the top ten. This sample comprised peripheral blood, obtained after pregnancy. These receptors all come from a female donor in good health, enrolled as a control in a pregnancy study. Each CDR3 is given with its conserved first and last residue. Fields, in order: clone size, D gene, V gene, J gene, CDR3 DNA, CDR3 protein. D genes are given only for firm matches. Clone size is not always given. Where it is, it says once, few, many or a class for expanded clones.

clone_size: NA; d_call: TRBD1; v_call: TRBV29-1; j_call: TRBJ2-1; cdr3_nt: TGCAGCGTTGAAGCAGGGGGTTCCTACAATGAGCAGTTCTTC; cdr3_aa: CSVEAGGSYNEQFF
clone_size: NA; d_call: NA; v_call: TRBV18; j_call: TRBJ2-3; cdr3_nt: TGTGCCAGCTCACCACCGTCCCAGACAGATACGCAGTATTTT; cdr3_aa: CASSPPSQTDTQYF
clone_size: once; d_call: NA; v_call: TRBV7-2; j_call: TRBJ2-5; cdr3_nt: TGTGCCAGCAGCTGGAGGGGTGGTGAGACCCAGTACTTC; cdr3_aa: CASSWRGGETQYF
clone_size: NA; d_call: TRBD2; v_call: TRBV9; j_call: TRBJ2-7; cdr3_nt: TGTGCCAGCAGCGTAGGCGGGAGGGCTTACTACGAGCAGTACTTC; cdr3_aa: CASSVGGRAYYEQYF
clone_size: NA; d_call: NA; v_call: TRBV6-6; j_call: TRBJ1-4; cdr3_nt: TGTGCCAGCAGTCCCCCCGACAGGCCCACTGAAAAACTGTTTTTT; cdr3_aa: CASSPPDRPTEKLFF
clone_size: NA; d_call: NA; v_call: TRBV5-5; j_call: TRBJ1-2; cdr3_nt: TGTGCCAGCAGCTTGGAGGGGCGGAATAACTATGGCTACACCTTC; cdr3_aa: CASSLEGRNNYGYTF
clone_size: NA; d_call: TRBD2; v_call: TRBV9; j_call: TRBJ2-3; cdr3_nt: TGTGCCAGCAGTGCCGGGACTAGTTCAGATACGCAGTATTTT; cdr3_aa: CASSAGTSSDTQYF
clone_size: NA; d_call: TRBD1; v_call: TRBV6-1; j_call: TRBJ2-1; cdr3_nt: TGTGCCAGCACCACCGGGACAGGGGGTAACAATGAGCAGTTCTTC; cdr3_aa: CASTTGTGGNNEQFF
clone_size: NA; d_call: NA; v_call: TRBV28; j_call: TRBJ1-3; cdr3_nt: TGTGCCAGCGGAGATTCTGGAAACACCATATATTTT; cdr3_aa: CASGDSGNTIYF
clone_size: NA; d_call: NA; v_call: TRBV6-1; j_call: TRBJ2-3; cdr3_nt: TGTGCCAGCAGTGTTGGGGCGGCCTCAGATACGCAGTATTTT; cdr3_aa: CASSVGAASDTQYF
clone_size: NA; d_call: NA; v_call: TRBV7-9; j_call: TRBJ2-7; cdr3_nt: TGTGCCAGCAGCCCTCCCCGACAGTCGTACGAGCAGTACTTC; cdr3_aa: CASSPPRQSYEQYF
clone_size: NA; d_call: NA; v_call: TRBV27; j_call: TRBJ2-3; cdr3_nt: TGTGCCACCACTAGCACAGATACGCAGTATTTT; cdr3_aa: CATTSTDTQYF
clone_size: NA; d_call: NA; v_call: TRBV28; j_call: TRBJ2-5; cdr3_nt: TGTGCCACCCGAGGGGGGGGAGTCGGAGAGACCCAGTACTTC; cdr3_aa: CATRGGGVGETQYF
clone_size: NA; d_call: TRBD2; v_call: TRBV19; j_call: TRBJ2-5; cdr3_nt: TGTGCCATTAAGCGGGAGGGAGGGGAGACCCAGTACTTC; cdr3_aa: CAIKREGGETQYF
clone_size: NA; d_call: NA; v_call: TRBV5-1; j_call: TRBJ2-7; cdr3_nt: TGCGCCAGCAGCTTGGGAGCAGGGGCTTACGAGCAGTACTTC; cdr3_aa: CASSLGAGAYEQYF
clone_size: once; d_call: NA; v_call: TRBV29-1; j_call: TRBJ2-3; cdr3_nt: TGCAGCGTTGAAATCCTAGCGTCTAGCACAGATACGCAGTATTTT; cdr3_aa: CSVEILASSTDTQYF
clone_size: once; d_call: NA; v_call: TRBV5-1; j_call: TRBJ1-1; cdr3_nt: TGCGCCAGCAGCTGGAGGACAGCCTCGAACACTGAAGCTTTCTTT; cdr3_aa: CASSWRTASNTEAFF
clone_size: NA; d_call: NA; v_call: TRBV7-2; j_call: TRBJ2-3; cdr3_nt: TGTGCCAGCAGCGGGGGGAAGGTTGGCACAGATACGCAGTATTTT; cdr3_aa: CASSGGKVGTDTQYF
clone_size: NA; d_call: TRBD1; v_call: TRBV6-6; j_call: TRBJ1-2; cdr3_nt: TGTGCCAGCAGTTACCAGGGGGCGACGGAGGAGGGCTACACCTTC; cdr3_aa: CASSYQGATEEGYTF
clone_size: NA; d_call: TRBD1; v_call: TRBV15; j_call: TRBJ2-2; cdr3_nt: TGTGCCACCAGCAGAGATCTCAGGGGGACCGGGGAGCTGTTTTTT; cdr3_aa: CATSRDLRGTGELFF
clone_size: NA; d_call: NA; v_call: TRBV14; j_call: TRBJ1-1; cdr3_nt: TGTGCCAGCAGCCAAGATAGTAGGGGCGCGAGGAACACTGAAGCTTTCTTT; cdr3_aa: CASSQDSRGARNTEAFF
clone_size: NA; d_call: TRBD1; v_call: TRBV19; j_call: TRBJ1-1; cdr3_nt: TGTGCCAGTAGTATAGTCCGGACAGGGGTTGATGCTTTCTTT; cdr3_aa: CASSIVRTGVDAFF
clone_size: NA; d_call: NA; v_call: TRBV28; j_call: TRBJ1-1; cdr3_nt: TGTGCCAGCAGTTTCCTAAGTCGGGGGGCGAACACTGAAGCTTTCTTT; cdr3_aa: CASSFLSRGANTEAFF
clone_size: NA; d_call: TRBD2; v_call: TRBV28; j_call: TRBJ2-1; cdr3_nt: TGTGCCAGCAGTTTCTTTAGGGGAGGGCACAATGAGCAGTTCTTC; cdr3_aa: CASSFFRGGHNEQFF